Listed here is a single T cell receptor beta chain. The data derive from a study of radiation and T cells in renal cell carcinoma. Libraries were prepared by immunoSEQ multiplex PCR; TCRdb keeps only in-frame clonotypes and omits some of them. Found here are around 86,000 clones, 70% to 90% of them singletons; the top ten hold 20% to 25%. Indicated time point: blood 2 weeks post-SBRT. Stated treatment: 15 Gy SBRT to primary tumor, nephrectomy 4 weeks later. Serial blood draws occurred at baseline and 2 and 4 weeks post-SBRT. The tumor was a clear cell renal cell carcinoma. The CDR3 runs 12 residues. Trimming cost V 0 bases and J 7 bases, with 6 bases left between them. Germline loops: CDR1 MNHEY, CDR2 SVGAGI.

The receptor comes from a woman between 45 and 65 years old with renal cell carcinoma. The rearrangement joins TRBV6-5 to TRBJ1-2; D gene uncertain. The sequences come from blood, collected from a patient whose treatment included radiotherapy and nephrectomy. The CDR3 coding sequence is TGTGCCAGCAGTTACTCGGGCGGTGGCTACACCTTC. Its translation: CASSYSGGGYTF.